This T cell receptor (beta chain) is drawn from a study of molecular identifiers for immune sequencing clone quantification. Study results and limitations: Among around 970,000 naive cells, spiked Jurkat TCR RNA from a single cell was reportedly detectable. Clones with over 20 RNA copies captured over 98% of effector molecules but under 1% of naive ones.

Each CDR3 protein is one row after TCRdb ran MiXCR on the PCR reads. The data hold approximately 630,000 distinct CDR3 sequences, with less than 30% observed a single time. Sorted inputs of roughly 18,000 to 1,100,000 cells, with 10%, 30% or 50% RNA, yielded naive CD8 libraries. Sorting was used to obtain naive CD8 T cells (CD8+CD4-CCR7+CD45RA+). This CDR3 is 15 amino acids long. V was cut by 1 base and J by 9 bases, with 16 bases left in between. This clonotype has at least ten counts. Its matching antigen is unknown. This TCR derives from a human donor in good health. Some libraries in this study had Jurkat cell RNA spiked in. The J gene is TRBJ2-1, the V gene TRBV12-3 or TRBV12-4; unclear D gene. The sequenced sample was naive CD8+ T cells from blood, with Jurkat cell RNA spiked in. Subset given: FACS-sorted CD8+CD4-CCR7+CD45RA+ naive T cells. CDR3 bases: TGTGCCAGCAGTTTAGAGGACCCCCGCGGCACTGAGCAGTTCTTC. This sequence encodes CASSLEDPRGTEQFF.